This section outlines one T cell receptor beta chain sequence together with its context. The length of the CDR3 is 14 residues. Germline V gene lookup returns CDR1 WNHNN and CDR2 SYGVQD (reference sequence). The J segment lost 6 bases and the V segment lost 7 bases, leaving 7 bases of the junction unmatched. The entry originates in a study of blood T cell repertoires in COVID-19. About the research overall: Whether acute or convalescent, the COVID-19 samples came from the United States, Italy and Spain.

Assignments of participants to cohorts depended upon their own reported clinical history. In Cohort 3, a recovered donor had either two negative PCRs, clearance, or symptom resolution. Under the authors' procedure: Amplification from reference gene primers served as the basis for estimated nucleated cell counts. The assay was immunoSEQ multiplex PCR, and TCRdb's table has in-frame clones only and misses some. V and J calls and clone size are those listed in that table; D and trimming were worked out from the DNA. This sample has around 220,000 clones, with over 80% found just once. Sequencing was carried out using PBMCs or T cells enriched from blood (not recorded which). This TCR derives from a woman aged 40 to 50 who had recovered from COVID-19. The chain couples TRBV10-1 to TRBJ1-2, with 11 bases that match TRBD1. This CDR3 is CASTGQGAADGYTF. CDR3 DNA: TGCGCCAGCACTGGACAGGGGGCAGCAGATGGCTACACCTTC.